Below are 10 T cell receptor beta chains sequenced from a single sample in a study of blood T cell repertoires in COVID-19. Sequencing used immunoSEQ multiplex PCR; TCRdb keeps in-frame clones, though not all of them. The sample yields roughly 160,000 clones, around 72% seen once. Sequencing was done on a sample of peripheral blood. The receptors stem from a woman at least 80 years old with acute or convalescent COVID-19.

The chain has TRBV5-4 and TRBJ2-5; tentatively, D is TRBD2 (6 bases). V was pared by 1 base and J by 3 bases, with 10 bases between. This CDR3 has 14 amino acids. Germline V gene data show CDR1 as SGHNT and CDR2 as YYREEE (reference sequence). The CDR3 bases are TGTGCCAGCAGCTTGTTCGCGGGGAAAGAGACCCAGTACTTC. Translating gives CASSLFAGKETQYF.

The chain links TRBV6-5 to TRBJ1-1; D unresolved. CDR3 length equals 13 residues. Germline-derived CDR1 and CDR2 are MNHEY and SVGAGI. Between the trimmed V and J ends, which lost 7 bases and 6 bases, there was a span of 15 bases. The CDR3 sequence is CASTSGVGSEAFF. The CDR3 DNA reads TGTGCCAGCACTTCCGGTGTCGGTTCTGAAGCTTTCTTT.

Remarks on this clone: The junction departs from the called germline gene at one end, perhaps through a read error. The chain carries TRBV20-1 and TRBJ2-7; 9 bases align to TRBD1. CDR3 length: 11 residues. Germline V gives CDR1 DFQATT, CDR2 SNEGSKA (reference sequence). In DNA, the CDR3 is TGCAGTGCTAGTAGTCCGGGACAGGGTGACTTC. Translated, it gives CSASSPGQGDF.

The chain uses TRBV6-5 and TRBJ1-1; TRBD1 aligns across 8 bases. J lost 5 bases, V lost 6 bases, and 5 bases had no gene match. CDR1 MNHEY and CDR2 SVGAGI come from the germline V gene. CDR3 length: 13 amino acids. The CDR3 is CASRQGANTEAFF. The CDR3 DNA reads TGTGCCAGCAGGCAGGGGGCAAATACTGAAGCTTTCTTT.

The rearrangement uses TRBV19 and TRBJ2-1; TRBD2 aligns across 7 bases. Germline V lookup: CDR1 LNHDA, CDR2 SQIVND (reference sequence). V lost 8 bases to trimming and J lost 4 bases; unmatched junction nucleotides: 5. This CDR3 comprises 13 residues. For the CDR3, the DNA is TGTGCCAGTTCGCGGACTAGATACAATGAGCAGTTCTTC. Translation: CASSRTRYNEQFF.

The chain recombines TRBV3-1 (or the pseudogene TRBV3-2) with TRBJ2-1; 9 positions match TRBD1. Per the germline V gene, CDR1 is LGHDT and CDR2 is YNNKEL (reference sequence). This CDR3 is built from 14 residues. The trim removed 2 bases at V and 10 bases at J, leaving 6 bases unmatched. CDR3 sequence: CASSQRDRATEQFF. The CDR3 DNA sequence: TGTGCCAGCAGCCAAAGGGACAGGGCAACGGAGCAGTTCTTC.

The table lists this clone with a few counts. The J gene is TRBJ2-7, the V gene TRBV6-5; possible D gene TRBD2, 5 bases. Trimming stripped 7 bases from V and 6 bases from J, with 13 bases between. CDR3 length: 12 residues. Germline V gene sequence: CDR1 MNHEY, CDR2 SVGAGI. CDR3 sequence: CASKPGWTEQYF. For the CDR3, the DNA is TGTGCCAGCAAGCCGGGGTGGACCGAGCAGTACTTC.

CDR3 protein: CASSVPSDPPNEQFF. The CDR3 DNA reads as TGTGCCAGCAGCGTCCCTAGCGACCCACCGAATGAGCAGTTCTTC. The rearrangement links TRBV9 to TRBJ2-1; the D gene is possibly TRBD2 (6 bases). The CDR3 runs 15 residues. The V and J ends lost 2 bases and 7 bases respectively, with 16 bases between them. The V gene's germline CDR1 is SGDLS and CDR2 YYNGEE.

V usage is TRBV4-2 and J usage is TRBJ2-2; 7 bases are shared with TRBD1. The CDR3 runs 15 residues. Looked up from germline, CDR1 is LGHNA and CDR2 is YNFKEQ. The J segment lost 6 bases and the V segment lost 3 bases, leaving 7 bases of the junction unmatched. Here the CDR3 DNA reads TGTGCCAGCAGCCACCCACCGACAGGGCCCGGGGAGCTGTTTTTT. Translation: CASSHPPTGPGELFF.

V gene TRBV29-1 combines with J gene TRBJ1-1; D not certain. Germline V CDR1 and CDR2: SQVTM, ANQGSEA. V lost 4 bases and J 7 bases, leaving 7 bases between the germline ends. This CDR3 comprises 10 residues. The CDR3 spells CSVGLYEAFF. Here the CDR3 DNA reads TGCAGCGTTGGCCTATATGAAGCTTTCTTT.